This T cell receptor (beta chain) was obtained from a study of spatial heterogeneity in lung cancer. Looking at the study overall: For tumor regions, TCR transcript counts showed a strong correlation with a T cell module score derived from matched bulk RNA-seq.

The CDR3 is 17 residues long. Trimming at V came to 0 bases and at J to 0 bases, leaving 2 bases not matched to a gene. Germline V gene data show CDR1 as SGHRS and CDR2 as YFSETQ. MiXCR, run by TCRdb on the 5' RACE reads, gives a single entry per CDR3 protein. This sample has thousands of distinct CDR3 sequences, with 7.7% found just once. The time point here: sample taken at primary tumor resection. Patients with untreated early-stage non-small cell lung cancer, numbering 72, were the donors. General study findings and limits: It was found that expanded intratumoral alpha and beta TCR counts tracked tumor mutation counts.

This clonotype is classed as medium-sized. Its antigen is undetermined. Found in a library prepared for alpha chains, this beta chain is an off-target read, and its abundance has little meaning. This clonotype was obtained from a female donor with early-stage non-small cell lung cancer. The specimen comprised lung tumor tissue, sampled at surgery. This sequence joins TRBV5-1 and TRBJ2-6, with 8 bases identical to TRBD1. In DNA, the CDR3 is TGCGCCAGCAGCTTGGACAGGGGGATCTCTGGGGCCAACGTCCTGACTTTC. This sequence encodes CASSLDRGISGANVLTF.